The 2 T cell receptor beta chains below were found in one sample sequenced in a study of Graves' ophthalmopathy and Graves' hyperthyroidism. Amplified material comprised TCR beta CDR3 regions derived from RNA transcripts. After a first-round RT-PCR with HTBI primers, a second-round multiplex PCR was run. TCRdb processed the multiplex PCR reads anew with MiXCR; each CDR3 protein has one entry. The repertoire holds over 500,000 distinct CDR3 sequences, with approximately 21% as singletons. The sequenced sample was peripheral blood. Receptors were obtained from a woman in her late teens or twenties with stable Graves' hyperthyroidism. Some clones in this sample may be carry-over from other donors' samples.

As regards this clonotype: This sequence may be a read error, since a much larger clone differs from it by one base. The J gene is TRBJ1-2, the V gene TRBV6-2 or TRBV6-3; 7 bases are shared with TRBD1. The CDR3 runs 12 residues. Germline V gene lookup returns CDR1 MNHEY and CDR2 SVGEGT. V dropped 5 bases and J dropped 8; count of bases not matched to a gene: 5. CDR3 bases: TGTGCCAGCAGTGTCCGGGACAGCGGCTACACCTTC. The encoded protein is CASSVRDSGYTF.

This clonotype was detected many times. V usage is TRBV5-1 and J usage is TRBJ1-3, with unresolved D. CDR3 size: 15 residues. Germline V gene lookup returns CDR1 SGHRS and CDR2 YFSETQ. Trimming left V 1 base short and J 0 bases short, with 8 bases between. Here the CDR3 reads CASSLNGDSGNTIYF. In nucleotides, the CDR3 is TGCGCCAGCAGCTTGAACGGCGACTCTGGAAACACCATATATTTT. Variable domain in full (rest from reference TRBV5-1 and TRBJ1-3): KAGVTQTPRYLIKTRGQQVTLSCSPISGHRSVSWYQQTPGQGLQFLFEYFSETQRNKGNFPGRFSGRQFSNSRSEMNVSTLELGDSALYLCASSLNGDSGNTIYFGEGSWLTVV.